These 4 T cell receptor beta chains were sequenced from one sample in a study of blood T cell repertoires in COVID-19. The method was immunoSEQ multiplex PCR; TCRdb's version includes in-frame clones alone and lacks a portion of them. The sample has roughly 70,000 clones, around 88% seen once. The sequenced sample was peripheral blood. These receptors all stem from a woman of 80 years or more with acute or convalescent COVID-19.

The CDR3 loop reads CASSKERFSNQPQHF. The CDR3 bases are TGTGCCAGTAGTAAGGAGAGATTTAGCAATCAGCCCCAGCATTTT. The rearrangement joins TRBV19 to TRBJ1-5; D remains ambiguous. Germline lookup yields CDR1 LNHDA and CDR2 SQIVND (reference sequence). Deletions cut 4 bases from V and 0 bases from J, with 10 bases between. CDR3 size: 15 residues.

The sample holds one count of this clone. The chain combines TRBV28 with TRBJ1-5, with 8 bases aligning to TRBD1. V gave up 6 bases and J gave up 4 bases; unmatched junction bases: 5. The germline V gene has CDR1 MDHEN and CDR2 SYDVKM. This CDR3 has 14 amino acids. CDR3 amino acids: CASRRDRGNQPQHF. Here the CDR3 DNA reads TGTGCCAGCAGGCGCGACAGGGGAAATCAGCCCCAGCATTTT.

The gene calls are TRBV6-4 and TRBJ2-7, with D maybe TRBD2 (6 bases). The V and J ends lost 2 bases and 5 bases respectively, with 28 bases between them. Germline V gives CDR1 MRHNA, CDR2 SNTAGT. CDR3 size: 19 residues. CDR3 sequence (DNA): TGTGCCAGCAGTGACCGTGGAGGGAGGCGGACGGGAGTAGGGAACGAGCAGTACTTC. Encoded protein: CASSDRGGRRTGVGNEQYF.

The chain employs TRBV6-6 and TRBJ1-1, with D uncertain. Germline lookup yields CDR1 MNHNY and CDR2 SVGAGI (reference sequence). With 6 bases removed from V and 11 bases from J, the gap between germline ends came to 19 bases. The length of the CDR3 is 13 residues. This chain's CDR3 is CASRSFRSVRAFF. Written as DNA, the CDR3 is TGTGCCAGCAGGAGTTTTCGAAGCGTACGGGCTTTCTTT.